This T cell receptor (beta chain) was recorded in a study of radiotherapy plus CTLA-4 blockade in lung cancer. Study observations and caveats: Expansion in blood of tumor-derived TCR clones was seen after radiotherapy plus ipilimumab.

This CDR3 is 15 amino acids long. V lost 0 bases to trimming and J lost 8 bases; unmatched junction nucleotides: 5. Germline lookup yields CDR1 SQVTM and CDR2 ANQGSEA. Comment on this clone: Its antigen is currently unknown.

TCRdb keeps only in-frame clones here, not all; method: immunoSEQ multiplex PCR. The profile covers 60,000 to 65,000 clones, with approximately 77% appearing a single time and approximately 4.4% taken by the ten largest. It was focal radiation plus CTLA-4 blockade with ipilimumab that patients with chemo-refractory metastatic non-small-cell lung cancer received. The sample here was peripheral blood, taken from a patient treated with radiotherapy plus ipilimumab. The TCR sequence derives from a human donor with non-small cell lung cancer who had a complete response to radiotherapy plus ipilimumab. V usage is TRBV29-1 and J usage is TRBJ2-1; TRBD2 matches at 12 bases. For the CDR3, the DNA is TGCAGCGTTGAAGATACTAGCGGGAGGATCGATGAGCAGTTCTTC. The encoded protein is CSVEDTSGRIDEQFF.